This entry features one TCR beta chain sequence. It has no known antigen specificity. No qualities accompany the bases; no much larger clone lies one base away. V is pruned by 6 bases and J by 5 bases, leaving 9 bases of the junction without a gene match. Looking up the germline V gene yields CDR1 SGHAT and CDR2 FQNNGV. The CDR3 contains 14 residues, cysteine and phenylalanine counted. The DNA shown is the 42-base CDR3, in frame from base 1. The data belong to a study of blood T cells in healthy people across ages (dated by TCRdb to 2014 to 2015). With respect to the entire study: In model experiments, roughly one uniquely barcoded TCR beta cDNA molecule per two T cells was captured by template switching. To track age-related changes in TCR beta repertoire diversity, the study relied on deep sequencing normalized with unique cDNA molecular identifiers. The donors were divided into four age groups: young (average around 16 years), middle-aged (roughly 40), aged (about 62) and long-lived (roughly 82). For two donors (one aged 18 to 29 and one aged 80 or older), the study analyzed two additional independent replicas of 1 million unique cDNA reads from the same blood draw. To avoid experimental bias, donors of different ages were spread randomly across the sequencing lanes.

Donors were a few dozen systemically healthy Caucasian individuals from Russia aged 6 to 90 years. Each donor gave about 11 milliliters of peripheral blood, drawn into EDTA-treated Vacutainer tubes. PBMCs were isolated by Ficoll-Paque density-gradient centrifugation, with at least 7 million obtained per sample. Trizol reagent was used to extract total RNA from PBMCs, with at least 6 micrograms per sample. For every donor, an aliquot of PBMCs went through flow cytometry to measure the percentages of naive CD45RAhigh/CD27high T cells. Library preparation was by 5' RACE. The sequencer listed for this sample is Illumina HiSeq 2500. A second PCR of roughly 7 to 11 cycles was performed with a sample-barcoded 5' primer and a J-beta primer mix. A template-switch 5' adaptor carrying 12 random nucleotides introduced a unique molecular identifier onto each TCR beta cDNA molecule. Each sample yielded at least 2.5 million CDR3-containing paired-end reads. The Mint cDNA synthesis kit, primed by a TRBC-specific oligonucleotide, was used to synthesize first-strand cDNA from all RNA. Following uracil-DNA glycosylase treatment, all cDNA underwent a first 18-cycle PCR with the universal primers M1SS and BC2_uni_R. Under the source paper's analysis protocol: Each sample was normalized by randomly selecting 1 million high-quality reads, each carrying a distinct molecular identifier. Instead of being binned into consensus sequences, reads that shared molecular identifiers were thrown out. CDR3 identification, clonotype clustering and error correction used MiTCR with a Q25 quality threshold and the strictest error-elimination algorithm. A nonparametric unseen species model with Euler transformation was used to estimate lower-bound total TCR beta diversity. TCRdb applied fastp at Q25 and MiXCR to the public reads, then kept only in-frame beta chains. CDR3 protein duplicates are merged, each entry listing the most common genes and DNA. Clone size and V and J calls follow TCRdb, not the original study. The sample table shows approximately 880,000 distinct CDR3 sequences, and roughly 43% are seen once. The ten largest clones add up to 13% of the sample.

General conclusions and limits of the study: Conclusive comparison of naive and antigen-experienced compartments was prevented by the profiling of bulk unsorted PBMCs. There was a strong correlation between observed TCR beta diversity and the percentage of naive T cells measured by flow cytometry. Because the CMV infection status of the donors was unknown, age-related changes in expanded clonotypes may potentially have been confounded. Compared with the aged group, the long-lived group had more naive CD4+ T cells, fewer expanded clones and increased TCR diversity, suggesting age selection. Estimates of total diversity based on one million sequenced T cells were regarded as lower bounds and as underestimates. Observed TCR beta diversity per million T cells fell roughly linearly with age, and a significant reduction was already apparent by age about 43.

The receptor comes from a man aged 25-40 years in good health. This sequence uses TRBV11-2 and TRBJ1-1, with TRBD1 matching 7 junction bases. Material: blood. The base sequence is TGTGCCAGCAGTAACGACAGGGAAGGGACTGAAGCTTTCTTT. It encodes CASSNDREGTEAFF. The entire variable domain, with the stretches around the CDR3 drawn from the reference TRBV11-2 and TRBJ1-1 proteins, is EAGVAQSPRYKIIEKRQSVAFWCNPISGHATLYWYQQILGQGPKLLIQFQNNGVVDDSQLPKDRFSAERLKGVDSTLKIQPAKLEDSAVYLCASSNDREGTEAFFGQGTRLTVV.